This TCR beta chain was recovered during a study of T cells in Graves' hyperthyroidism and ophthalmopathy. Study-level results: The blood repertoire included most of the expanded thyroid clonotypes above 0.001.

Investigators excluded patients with uncontrolled infection, other autoimmune disease, pregnancy or lactation. On the basis of clinical symptoms, serum thyroxine and TRAb, thyroid ultrasound and orbital computed tomography, diagnoses were made. Comment on this clonotype: Its antigen remains unidentified.

Amplified TCR beta CDR3 regions derived from RNA transcripts. The HTBI set primed first-round TCR CDR3 RT-PCR. TCRdb independently ran MiXCR on the multiplex PCR reads; one entry per CDR3 protein. The sample includes around 660,000 distinct CDR3 sequences, 45% of them seen just once. This sequence originates from an adult man with Graves' disease, either hyperthyroidism or ophthalmopathy (not recorded which). The specimen sequenced was peripheral blood or thyroid tissue (not recorded which).

The CDR3 loop is CSARWQGNQPQHF. CDR3 in DNA: TGCAGTGCTAGGTGGCAGGGGAATCAGCCCCAGCATTTT. The chain is built from TRBV20-1 and TRBJ1-5; D may be TRBD1 (6 bases). The CDR3 spans 13 residues. Germline V gene data show CDR1 as DFQATT and CDR2 as SNEGSKA (reference sequence). V lost 3 bases and J lost 4, with 10 bases in between.